The text below deals with one TCR beta chain. Its specificity is not known. This sample stems from a study of T-cell reconstitution after alpha-beta-depleted transplantation in children. The study, taken as a whole, reports: Some patients owed their high day-60 TCRbeta diversity to surviving recipient T cells and thymic progenitors. Reports say that about two months after transplant, the alpha-beta T cells came out of several hundred graft clones that had expanded.

TCRbeta library preparation incorporated unique molecular identifiers. From the PCR reads, TCRdb called clonotypes with MiXCR, one entry per CDR3 protein. Of 700,000 to 950,000 distinct CDR3 sequences in the sample, around 15% were seen once. Germline CDR1 SEHNR, CDR2 FQNEAQ (reference sequence). Trimming removed 5 bases from V and 11 bases from J, with 18 bases in between. The CDR3 extends over 13 amino acids. The TCR originated in a male patient younger than 18 who had a stem cell transplant for acute lymphoblastic leukemia, so the T cells may come from the graft donor. Sequences were derived from PBMCs, mostly from graft donor cells, sampled 360 days after TCRalphabeta/CD19-depleted stem cell transplant. This chain uses TRBV7-9 with TRBJ1-1, with D possibly being TRBD1 (5 bases). CDR3 coding DNA: TGTGCCAGCAGCGAGGGACTTGAAGTGTGGGCTTTCTTT. Its protein is CASSEGLEVWAFF.